A single sample is the source of the 7 T cell receptor beta chains below, sequenced in a study of blood T cell repertoires in COVID-19 (TCRdb year 2020). Library preparation employed the immunoSEQ multiplex PCR assay. The table was pulled from immuneACCESS by TCRdb, which kept in-frame rearrangements only. Such tables lose some clones; where checked, under half of the loss comes from unresolved V genes, and the rest has no known cause. For this sample the table gives around 99,000 clones, of which 88% were detected only once. In total, the top ten clones hold under 7% of the sample. Sequencing was carried out using peripheral blood. The receptors originated from a man aged 50-59 years with active or convalescent COVID-19.

V and J are TRBV7-2 and TRBJ2-1; D ambiguous. Germline V gives CDR1 SGHTA, CDR2 FQGNSA. Trimming pared 5 bases from V and 0 bases from J, leaving 11 bases between. The length of the CDR3 is 15 residues. The CDR3 sequence: CASSAHVSSYNEQFF. CDR3 sequence (DNA): TGTGCCAGCAGCGCCCATGTCAGCTCCTACAATGAGCAGTTCTTC. Supplemented by reference TRBV7-2 and TRBJ2-1, the full variable domain reads GAGVSQSPSNKVTEKGKDVELRCDPISGHTALYWYRQSLGQGLEFLIYFQGNSAPDKSGLPSDRFSAERTGGSVSTLTIQRTQQEDSAVYLCASSAHVSSYNEQFFGPGTRLTVL.

This clone occurred a few times. This chain joins TRBV11-2 and TRBJ2-7; tentative D call: TRBD1 (5 bases). V was clipped by 5 bases and J by 2 bases, with 19 bases between them. The CDR3 spans 16 residues. Germline V lookup: CDR1 SGHAT, CDR2 FQNNGV. CDR3 in amino acids: CASSPDLGANPYEQYF. The CDR3 bases are TGTGCCAGCAGCCCCGACCTTGGGGCGAACCCCTACGAGCAGTACTTC.

V is TRBV6-4 and J is TRBJ2-1; no reliable D call. The CDR3 has 14 residues. CDR1 is MRHNA and CDR2 is SNTAGT in the germline V gene. The V and J ends lost 1 base and 9 bases respectively, with 13 bases between them. CDR3 residues: CASSDFSLGSEQFF. The CDR3 region has the DNA TGTGCCAGCAGTGACTTCTCTCTAGGATCTGAGCAGTTCTTC.

CDR3 bases: TGTGCCAGCTCACCAGGGTTCGGCGGCTACACAGATACGCAGTATTTT. Residues: CASSPGFGGYTDTQYF. V gene TRBV18 combines with J gene TRBJ2-3, with D unclear. With 2 bases removed from V and 2 bases from J, the gap between germline ends came to 14 bases. Germline V CDR1 and CDR2: KGHSH, LQKENI. The CDR3 is made up of 16 amino acids.

The genes are TRBV6-5 and TRBJ2-5, with TRBD1 identical over 11 bases. The germline V gene encodes CDR1 MNHEY and CDR2 SVGAGI. Losses at the gene ends were 6 bases for V and 5 bases for J; bases not matched to a gene: 5. This CDR3 has 14 residues. DNA for the CDR3: TGTGCCAGCAGGCCGGGACAGGGGGTGGAGACCCAGTACTTC. The encoded protein is CASRPGQGVETQYF.

This clone has only a few counts. The V gene is TRBV7-2, the J gene TRBJ1-6; D gene unclear. V lost 3 bases and J lost 5, with 14 bases in between. Germline lookup yields CDR1 SGHTA and CDR2 FQGNSA. CDR3 size: 16 residues. DNA for the CDR3: TGTGCCAGCAGCTTCGGGCGGGCAGATAATAATTCACCCCTCCACTTT. It translates to CASSFGRADNNSPLHF.

This clone was seen a handful of times. This chain uses TRBV12-3 or TRBV12-4 with TRBJ1-2, with D maybe TRBD1 (6 bases). This CDR3 is 12 amino acids long. Trimming left V 11 bases short and J 4 bases short, with 14 bases between. CDR3 coding DNA: TGTGCCCTCCATGGGGGCGGCTATGGCTACACCTTC. Amino acid sequence: CALHGGGYGYTF.